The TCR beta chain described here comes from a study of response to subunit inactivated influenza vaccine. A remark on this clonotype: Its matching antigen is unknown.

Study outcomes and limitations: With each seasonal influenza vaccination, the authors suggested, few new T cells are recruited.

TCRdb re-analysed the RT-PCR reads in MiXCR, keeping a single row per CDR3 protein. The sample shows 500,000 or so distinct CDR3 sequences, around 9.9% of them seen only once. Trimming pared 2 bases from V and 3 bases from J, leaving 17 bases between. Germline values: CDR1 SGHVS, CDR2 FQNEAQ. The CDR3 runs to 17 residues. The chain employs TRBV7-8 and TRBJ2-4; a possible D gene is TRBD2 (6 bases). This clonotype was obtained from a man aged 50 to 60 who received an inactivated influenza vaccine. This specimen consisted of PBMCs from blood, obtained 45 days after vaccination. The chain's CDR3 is CASSLRRWGDFKNIQYF. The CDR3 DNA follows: TGTGCCAGCAGCTTAAGGCGTTGGGGGGATTTCAAAAACATTCAGTACTTC.